A single sample is the source of the 20 T cell receptor beta chains below, sequenced in a study of T cell clonality in common variable immunodeficiency. Clones were sequenced by immunoSEQ multiplex PCR, and TCRdb holds only the in-frame ones, with some missing. The sample gives tens of thousands of clones, none seen only once, and the top ten clones hold about 0.8%. The specimen was peripheral blood mononuclear cells. These TCRs come from a person aged 18 to 75 in good health.

This clone was observed at least ten times. The read terminates 3 residues ahead of where the CDR3 ends, so the germline J gene completes it. V usage is TRBV5-6 and J usage is TRBJ2-2, with 9 bases aligning to TRBD2. With 6 bases clipped from V and 7 bases from J, the junction kept 7 bases outside the gene matches. This CDR3 spans 14 amino acids. CDR1 and CDR2 (germline): SGHDT, YYEEEE. CDR3 DNA, as far as it was read: TGTGCCAGCAAGATAGCGGGGGCGGGCGGGGAG. Protein sequence: CASKIAGAGGE. The entire CDR3 is CASKIAGAGGELFF.

This clone was counted many times. The read terminates 3 residues before the CDR3 end, so the remaining end is supplied by the germline J gene. The chain is built from TRBV20-1 and TRBJ2-1, with 14 bases identical to TRBD2. V was clipped by 1 base and J by 5 bases; unmatched bases: 4. The CDR3 sequence is 16 residues long. Germline CDR1 DFQATT, CDR2 SNEGSKA (reference sequence). The CDR3 sequence: CSARAPTSGRDNEQFF. CDR3 DNA (partial): TGCAGTGCTAGAGCCCCGACTAGCGGGAGGGACAATGAG.

This clone occurred many times. CDR3 DNA, as far as it was read: TGTGCCAGCTCACCACAGTTTGGACGGGACAAGACCCAAGAGACC. Protein sequence: CASSPQFGRDKTQET. The full-length CDR3 reads as CASSPQFGRDKTQETQYF. V gene TRBV18 combines with J gene TRBJ2-5, with D tentatively TRBD1 (6 bases). The read is 3 residues too short to cover the CDR3 end, so that end is filled in from the germline J gene. The CDR3 has 18 amino acids. CDR1 is KGHSH and CDR2 is LQKENI in the germline V gene. V shed 1 base and J shed 1 base, with 19 bases lying between them.

This clone was detected ten times or more. The DNA ends 3 residues before the CDR3 does, and the rest of the CDR3 is filled in from the germline J gene. The genes are TRBV7-3 and TRBJ2-6; TRBD1 agrees at 7 bases. The CDR3 totals 15 residues. J was trimmed by 2 bases and V by 6 bases; bases with no gene match: 4. Germline CDR1 and CDR2: SGHTA and FQGTGA. The CDR3 loop reads CASSLQGTGANVLTF. The part of the CDR3 DNA that was read is TGTGCCAGCAGTTTACAGGGGACTGGGGCCAACGTC.

This clone has ten or more counts. The read comes to an end 3 residues before the CDR3 does, leaving the germline J gene to fill in the end. The J gene is TRBJ1-2, the V gene TRBV20-1; tentative D call: TRBD1 (6 bases). Germline-derived CDR1 and CDR2 are DFQATT and SNEGSKA (reference sequence). This CDR3 comprises 13 residues. Trimming took off 5 bases at V and 4 bases at J, with 14 bases between the two ends. CDR3 loop: CSADPGVTYGYTF. Partial CDR3 DNA: TGCAGTGCTGATCCAGGGGTTACCTATGGC.

Ten or more counts support this clone. The read ends 3 residues early relative to the CDR3; the germline J gene fills the gap. This sequence joins TRBV12-3 or TRBV12-4 and TRBJ1-3; the match to TRBD1 covers 12 bases. The CDR3 is made up of 16 amino acids. With V trimmed by 3 bases and J by 3 bases, 3 bases remained unmatched. CDR3 bases read: TGTGCCAGCAGTTTCGGGACAGGGGGCTATGGAAACACC. It codes for CASSFGTGGYGNT. The full CDR3 reads CASSFGTGGYGNTIYF.

This clone was picked up many times. The read terminates 3 residues before the CDR3 end, so the remaining end is supplied by the germline J gene. The chain couples TRBV11-3 to TRBJ2-1, with TRBD1 identical over 7 bases. V shed 3 bases and J 9 bases; nucleotides not matched to a gene: 5. The germline V gene has CDR1 SGHNT and CDR2 YENEEA. The CDR3 length is 13 residues. The CDR3 is CASSFRQGSEQFF. CDR3 bases read: TGTGCCAGCAGCTTTAGACAGGGCTCTGAG.

The table lists this clone with many counts. The observed sequence ends 3 residues before the CDR3 terminus, with the missing tail filled in from the germline J gene. The chain couples TRBV19 to TRBJ1-5; 7 bases map to TRBD1. Germline V gene sequence: CDR1 LNHDA, CDR2 SQIVND (reference sequence). Trimming at V came to 6 bases and at J to 4 bases, leaving 9 bases not matched to a gene. The CDR3 is 15 amino acids. CDR3 in amino acids: CASRLGGTVNQPQHF. The sequenced CDR3 bases are TGTGCCAGTAGGCTAGGGGGGACAGTTAATCAGCCC.

This clone came up many times. Sequencing ends 3 residues short of the CDR3 end; the germline J gene provides the rest. This chain links TRBV12-5 with TRBJ2-7; 9 bases agree with TRBD1. V was clipped by 5 bases and J by 6 bases; unmatched bases: 11. The CDR3 length is 15 residues. From germline, CDR1 is LGHNT and CDR2 FRNRAP. CDR3 amino acids: CASGPGPGQGREQYF. Partial CDR3 DNA: TGTGCTAGTGGTCCAGGTCCGGGACAGGGACGCGAG.

This clone showed up many times. The read comes to an end 3 residues before the CDR3 does, leaving the germline J gene to fill in the end. The chain joins TRBV20-1 to TRBJ1-4, with D possibly TRBD1 on 5 matching bases. The germline CDR1 and CDR2 sequences are DFQATT and SNEGSKA (reference sequence). The CDR3 is made up of 12 amino acids. Incomplete CDR3 DNA: TGCAGTGCCCCGGTTGTTGGGGCGGAA. This encodes CSAPVVGAE. The whole CDR3 is CSAPVVGAELFF.

At least ten counts were recorded for this clone. The read ends 3 residues before the CDR3 terminus; that terminus is restored from the germline J gene. This chain joins TRBV19 and TRBJ2-1; a weak D match, TRBD1 (6 bases). Germline CDR1 LNHDA, CDR2 SQIVND (reference sequence). V was pared by 2 bases and J by 6 bases, with 8 bases between. CDR3 length equals 13 residues. The CDR3: CASSIQGFNEQFF. Partial CDR3 DNA: TGTGCCAGTAGTATACAGGGGTTCAATGAG.

This clone was detected many times. The CDR3 end is not reached by the read, which stops 3 residues before it; the germline J gene fills it in. V usage is TRBV18 and J usage is TRBJ2-6, with 11 bases lining up with TRBD1. From germline, CDR1 is KGHSH and CDR2 LQKENI. The CDR3 spans 17 residues. V was clipped by 3 bases and J by 1 base; unmatched bases: 2. The DNA read from the CDR3 is TGTGCCAGCTCACCCGGACAGGGGGCTTCTGGGGCCAACGTC. It yields the protein CASSPGQGASGANV. The complete CDR3 protein is CASSPGQGASGANVLTF.

Of note for this clone: With the read ending 3 residues before the CDR3 end, the germline J gene is used to fill in that end. The gene calls are TRBV5-3 and TRBJ2-3; TRBD1 agrees at 7 bases. TRBV5-3 is an open reading frame whose function is uncertain. CDR3 size: 18 residues. V gave up 4 bases and J gave up 8 bases; unmatched junction bases: 22. CDR3 bases read: TGTGCCAGAAGCACGAGAAACCGGGACAGAGTTTTACCCCTTACG. Protein sequence: CARSTRNRDRVLPLT. The full CDR3 protein is CARSTRNRDRVLPLTQYF.

Many counts were recorded for this clone. The CDR3 is cut off 3 residues early in the read; its end comes from the germline J gene. The J gene is TRBJ2-5, the V gene TRBV11-3; 8 bases fit TRBD1. Germline-derived CDR1 and CDR2 are SGHNT and YENEEA. The CDR3 length is 13 residues. The junction had 1 base not matched to a gene; V was cut back by 4 bases and J by 3 bases. CDR3 DNA (partial): TGTGCCAGCAGCTCGGACAGGGAAGAGACC. Protein: CASSSDREET. The whole CDR3 reads CASSSDREETQYF.

Details on this clone: The read falls 3 residues short of the CDR3 end, and the missing part is taken from the germline J gene. The chain joins TRBV18 to TRBJ2-7; 7 bases map to TRBD1. With V trimmed by 2 bases and J by 3 bases, 4 bases remained unmatched. The CDR3 is 14 amino acids. Germline lookup yields CDR1 KGHSH and CDR2 LQKENI. Partial CDR3 DNA: TGTGCCAGCTCACCAAAAGGGGGCCACTACGAG. Translation: CASSPKGGHYE. The whole CDR3 is CASSPKGGHYEQYF.

This clone was picked up many times. The read terminates 3 residues before the CDR3 end, so the remaining end is supplied by the germline J gene. The J gene is TRBJ2-2, the V gene TRBV19; no clear D. Germline loops: CDR1 LNHDA, CDR2 SQIVND (reference sequence). CDR3 size: 15 residues. V lost 2 bases and J lost 5, with 12 bases in between. The CDR3 sequence is CASSIKSSVTGELFF. CDR3 DNA (partial): TGTGCCAGTAGTATAAAATCGTCGGTGACCGGGGAG.

This clone was seen at least ten times. The CDR3 is cut off 3 residues early in the read; its end comes from the germline J gene. The genes are TRBV10-1 and TRBJ2-5; D not certain. CDR3 length: 14 residues. V gave up 0 bases and J gave up 3 bases, with 8 bases separating them. Per germline, CDR1 WNHNN and CDR2 SYGVQD (reference sequence). The sequenced CDR3 bases are TGCGCCAGCAGTGAGTCGGCACACAAAGAGACC. Residues: CASSESAHKET. The CDR3, in full, reads CASSESAHKETQYF.

This clone was seen only a few times. The junction departs from germline at one end; a sequencing error may be responsible. The CDR3 goes on 3 residues after the read ends, and that part is filled in from the germline J gene. The chain is built from TRBV6-1 and TRBJ2-2; D might be TRBD2 (6 bases). The CDR3 runs to 18 residues. CDR1 is MNHNS and CDR2 is SASEGT in the germline V gene. Partial CDR3 DNA: TGTGCCAGCAGTGAATCCTTCGGTGCGGGGCGAGGAACCGGGGGG. This gives the protein CASSESFGAGRGTGG. The CDR3 in full is CASSESFGAGRGTGGLFF.

The CDR3: CASSIMGSGSGELFF. The sequenced part of the CDR3 DNA is TGTGCCAGTAGTATAATGGGTTCGGGGAGCGGGGAG. This chain uses TRBV19 with TRBJ2-2, with D possibly matching TRBD2 (5 bases). The read halts 3 residues ahead of the CDR3 end, with the missing end drawn from the germline J gene. V lost 2 bases, J lost 7 bases, and 14 bases lay in between. In germline, CDR1 is LNHDA, CDR2 SQIVND (reference sequence). The CDR3 length is 15 residues.

This clone was seen ten or more times. The read ends 3 residues early relative to the CDR3; the germline J gene fills the gap. The rearrangement joins TRBV4-1 to TRBJ2-5; D not certain. This CDR3 is built from 17 residues. CDR1 MGHRA and CDR2 YSYEKL come from the germline V gene. V was shortened by 3 bases and J by 0 bases, with 17 bases between the two germline ends. Here the CDR3 reads CASSHPPGGAHQETQYF. Incomplete CDR3 DNA: TGCGCCAGCAGCCACCCACCTGGCGGAGCCCACCAAGAGACC.